This TCR beta chain emerged from a study of beta chain features in type 1 diabetes. Points from the study as a whole: Moderate but significant shortening of TCRB CDR3s was recorded in all four CD4+ subsets from Type 1 diabetes patients. For patients, the naive, central memory and Treg TCRB repertoires appeared more alike than for healthy donors.

Sequenced material consisted of expressed TCRB transcripts (all of the isolated RNA was reverse transcribed). Libraries were prepared by immunoSEQ multiplex PCR; TCRdb keeps only in-frame clonotypes and omits some of them. The sample consists of around 250,000 clones, about 14% of them appearing once. Trimming cost V 2 bases and J 4 bases, with 20 bases left between them. The V gene's germline CDR1 is GTSNPN and CDR2 SVGIG (reference sequence). CDR3 length equals 16 residues. This clone was observed a handful of times. Its target is not known. Researchers reported sorting CD4+ naive, central memory, regulatory and stem cell-like memory cells via CD45RO/CCR7/CD25/CD127/CD95/CD27.

The V and J genes are TRBV30 and TRBJ1-2; possible D gene TRBD1, 6 bases. This TCR derives from a man aged 25 to 40 with type 1 diabetes. The specimen sequenced was naive CD4+ T cells from blood. The CDR3 region is CAWSIPTGTTFYGYTF. CDR3 nucleotides: TGTGCCTGGAGTATCCCTACAGGGACTACATTCTATGGCTACACCTTC.